These 30 T cell receptor beta chains share one sample of origin, sequenced in a study of T cells after yellow fever vaccination. In TCRdb, the 5' RACE reads were re-called with MiXCR into one record per CDR3 protein. The table lists roughly 300,000 distinct CDR3 sequences, roughly 6.8% of them singletons. This material consisted of PBMCs, taken roughly seven weeks after the first yellow fever vaccination. These receptors all come from a man between 18 and 29 years old who received the YFV17D yellow fever vaccine.

This clonotype was detected only a few times. V usage is TRBV7-2 and J usage is TRBJ2-7; TRBD1 agrees at 7 bases. This CDR3 spans 13 amino acids. Germline V gives CDR1 SGHTA, CDR2 FQGNSA. V trimming: 5 bases; J trimming: 6 bases; junction bases outside the gene matches: 7. DNA for the CDR3: TGTGCCAGCAGCCCTCGACAGGGATTCGAGCAGTACGTC. Protein sequence: CASSPRQGFEQYV.

The rearrangement uses TRBV6-1 and TRBJ1-1, with a tentative D call TRBD1 (5 bases). The CDR3 has 15 amino acids. CDR1 and CDR2 (germline): MNHNS, SASEGT. V was clipped by 6 bases and J by 4 bases, with 18 bases between them. CDR3 sequence (DNA): TGTGCCAGCAGGCCCCTCCAGGGAGGGAGCACTGAAGCTTTCTTT. Amino acids: CASRPLQGGSTEAFF.

Ten or more counts support this clonotype. The chain employs TRBV7-2 and TRBJ1-2, with a weak D call TRBD1 (6 bases). Trimming cost V 6 bases and J 6 bases, with 14 bases left between them. The length of the CDR3 is 13 residues. CDR1 is SGHTA and CDR2 is FQGNSA in the germline V gene. CDR3 protein: CASRVNRQDGYTF. CDR3 DNA: TGTGCCAGCAGGGTCAATCGACAGGATGGCTACACCTTC.

V gene TRBV5-1 combines with J gene TRBJ2-1; no clear D. Between the trimmed V and J ends, which lost 0 bases and 6 bases, there was a span of 25 bases. Germline CDR1 and CDR2: SGHRS and YFSETQ. This CDR3 region has 19 residues. Here the CDR3 DNA reads TGCGCCAGCAGCTTGGGGTCGGGTTTTCCGTCGTTCACACTCAATGAGCAGTTCTTC. Its protein product is CASSLGSGFPSFTLNEQFF.

V gene TRBV28 combines with J gene TRBJ2-4; TRBD1 is a possible D gene (8 bases). V lost 7 bases and J lost 6, with 16 bases in between. CDR3 length: 14 amino acids. The V gene's germline CDR1 is MDHEN and CDR2 SYDVKM. This CDR3 reads CASKLQGGGNIQYF. The DNA of the CDR3 is TGTGCCAGCAAGCTACAGGGGGGGGGAAACATTCAGTACTTC.

This clonotype appeared many times. This chain connects TRBV7-2 to TRBJ2-7, with D unclear. Germline V CDR1 and CDR2: SGHTA, FQGNSA. V was clipped by 3 bases and J by 3 bases, with 15 bases between them. The CDR3 length is 15 residues. Here the CDR3 DNA reads TGTGCCAGCAGCTTTGGCAGCTCGGGCGTCTACGAGCAGTACGTC. Amino acids: CASSFGSSGVYEQYV.

The sample holds a few counts of this clonotype. The chain combines TRBV7-9 with TRBJ2-2; TRBD1 matches at 9 bases. Germline V gene lookup returns CDR1 SEHNR and CDR2 FQNEAQ (reference sequence). Trimming cost V 5 bases and J 7 bases; bases outside gene matches: 8. The CDR3 contains 15 residues. CDR3 nucleotide sequence: TGTGCCAGCAGCCTCAGGACAGGGGTCGGCGGGGAGCTGTTTTTT. It codes for CASSLRTGVGGELFF.

The V call is TRBV7-3, the J call TRBJ2-4; TRBD2 matches 8 bases. The germline V gene encodes CDR1 SGHTA and CDR2 FQGTGA. The CDR3 extends over 13 amino acids. V lost 5 bases, J lost 8 bases, and 5 bases stayed unmatched. For the CDR3, the DNA is TGTGCCAGCAGCCCGTCGCGGGGGGACATTCAGTACTTC. This codes for CASSPSRGDIQYF.

This clonotype was seen only a few times. V is TRBV6-2 or TRBV6-3 and J is TRBJ2-7; weak D call: TRBD2 (5 bases). Germline CDR1 is MNHEY and CDR2 is SVGEGT. V was pared by 2 bases and J by 0 bases, with 8 bases between. CDR3 length: 14 residues. The CDR3 loop reads CASSYGLISYEQYV. CDR3 in DNA: TGTGCCAGCAGTTACGGACTGATCTCCTACGAGCAGTACGTC.

The V and J genes are TRBV6-4 and TRBJ1-1, with D unresolved. With 2 bases removed from V and 2 bases from J, the gap between germline ends came to 6 bases. The CDR3 sequence is 13 residues long. Germline CDR1 is MRHNA and CDR2 is SNTAGT. Here the CDR3 reads CASSDPENTEAFF. The CDR3 DNA is TGTGCCAGCAGTGACCCCGAAAACACTGAAGCTTTCTTT.

This clonotype was seen many times. V and J are TRBV7-3 and TRBJ2-2; no reliable D call. Germline V gene data show CDR1 as SGHTA and CDR2 as FQGTGA. Trimming left V 5 bases short and J 2 bases short, with 12 bases between. The CDR3 sequence is 15 residues long. The CDR3 DNA follows: TGTGCCAGCAGCCCCGCCGGCGGAAACACCGGGGAGCTGTTTTTT. This translates into CASSPAGGNTGELFF.

This clonotype showed up many times. The V call is TRBV7-2, the J call TRBJ1-1; D perhaps matches TRBD1 (6 bases). Trimming pared 0 bases from V and 2 bases from J, leaving 13 bases between. This CDR3 spans 16 amino acids. Germline CDR1 and CDR2: SGHTA and FQGNSA. CDR3 in amino acids: CASSLARRGANTEAFF. The DNA of the CDR3 is TGTGCCAGCAGCTTAGCAAGGCGGGGGGCAAACACTGAAGCTTTCTTT.

This chain connects TRBV5-1 to TRBJ2-5; TRBD1 or TRBD2 may be the D gene (7 bases each). Looked up from germline, CDR1 is SGHRS and CDR2 is YFSETQ. CDR3 length: 16 amino acids. V lost 0 bases to trimming and J lost 2 bases, with 14 bases between them. The CDR3 DNA sequence: TGCGCCAGCAGCTTGGCGGGGAGGGGGCCTCAAGAGACCCAGTACTTC. Translated: CASSLAGRGPQETQYF. The full variable domain, rest sourced from reference TRBV5-1 and TRBJ2-5, is KAGVTQTPRYLIKTRGQQVTLSCSPISGHRSVSWYQQTPGQGLQFLFEYFSETQRNKGNFPGRFSGRQFSNSRSEMNVSTLELGDSALYLCASSLAGRGPQETQYFGPGTRLLVL.

V is TRBV19 and J is TRBJ1-5, with D possibly being TRBD1 (5 bases). Germline values: CDR1 LNHDA, CDR2 SQIVND (reference sequence). CDR3 size: 16 residues. V shed 6 bases and J shed 7 bases, with 22 bases lying between them. CDR3 sequence reads: CASSLDSAGGKQPQHF. The DNA for the CDR3 is TGTGCCAGTAGCCTCGATTCCGCCGGGGGAAAACAGCCCCAGCATTTT.

The table lists this clonotype with a few counts. The chain carries TRBV5-6 and TRBJ2-3, with no clear D. Per germline, CDR1 SGHDT and CDR2 YYEEEE. This CDR3 is built from 13 residues. The germline V and J ends were trimmed by 4 bases and 4 bases, with 10 bases remaining between them. The DNA of the CDR3 is TGTGCCAGCAGCATGACCTCAGCAGATACGCAGTATTTT. It specifies CASSMTSADTQYF.

This CDR3 reads CAIKQEINQPQHF. As DNA, the CDR3 is TGTGCCATCAAACAGGAGATCAATCAGCCCCAGCATTTT. This chain joins TRBV10-3 and TRBJ1-5; D may be TRBD1 (5 bases). Deletions cut 7 bases from V and 3 bases from J, with 10 bases between. The CDR3 is made up of 13 amino acids. Germline loops: CDR1 ENHRY, CDR2 SYGVKD.

This clonotype was recorded a few times. The rearrangement joins TRBV14 to TRBJ1-1; D gene unclear. CDR3 length: 14 residues. CDR1 and CDR2 (germline): SGHDN, FVKESK. Trimming took 3 bases from V and 2 from J, leaving 10 bases between them. The CDR3 spells CASSHLGINTEAFF. The DNA of the CDR3 is TGTGCCAGCAGCCACCTTGGGATCAACACTGAAGCTTTCTTT.

The chain joins TRBV29-1 to TRBJ2-7, with D possibly being TRBD1 (6 bases). The V end lost 4 bases, the J end lost 3 bases, and 10 bases lay between the germline ends. The CDR3 has 12 residues. Germline V lookup: CDR1 SQVTM, CDR2 ANQGSEA. The CDR3 bases are TGCAGCGTTGTGGACAGTAACTACGAGCAGTACGTC. Translating gives CSVVDSNYEQYV.

This clonotype was seen only a few times. The rearrangement uses TRBV19 and TRBJ1-5; D is unclear. The germline gives CDR1 LNHDA, CDR2 SQIVND (reference sequence). This CDR3 comprises 15 residues. The V and J ends lost 6 bases and 4 bases respectively, with 16 bases between them. CDR3 DNA: TGTGCCAGTAGGATCTGGCACAACTTAAATCAGCCCCAGCATTTT. Translated: CASRIWHNLNQPQHF. Full variable domain (rest looked up from reference TRBV19 and TRBJ1-5): DGGITQSPKYLFRKEGQNVTLSCEQNLNHDAMYWYRQDPGQGLRLIYYSQIVNDFQKGDIAEGYSVSREKKESFPLTVTSAQKNPTAFYLCASRIWHNLNQPQHFGDGTRLSIL.

The V call is TRBV5-1, the J call TRBJ2-1, with 9 bases identical to TRBD1. CDR1 is SGHRS, CDR2 YFSETQ, per germline. The CDR3 spans 15 residues. V trimming: 4 bases; J trimming: 6 bases; junction bases outside the gene matches: 8. DNA of the CDR3: TGCGCCAGCAGCCGTGACAGGGGGGCGCGCAATGAGCAGTTCTTC. Encoded protein: CASSRDRGARNEQFF.

The V gene is TRBV18, the J gene TRBJ2-7; D is uncertain. This CDR3 region has 11 residues. Germline CDR1 reads KGHSH; CDR2 reads LQKENI. V was pared by 1 base and J by 3 bases, with 1 base between. CDR3 amino acids: CASSPLYEQYF. DNA of the CDR3: TGTGCCAGCTCACCACTCTACGAGCAGTACTTC.

This clonotype showed up many times. The chain is built from TRBV19 and TRBJ2-5, with a weak D call TRBD1 (5 bases). From germline, CDR1 is LNHDA and CDR2 SQIVND (reference sequence). V lost 6 bases and J 0 bases, leaving 8 bases between the germline ends. The CDR3 loop spans 13 amino acids. The CDR3: CASSPGNQETQYF. DNA of the CDR3: TGTGCCAGTAGCCCAGGGAACCAAGAGACCCAGTACTTC.

The rearrangement joins TRBV5-1 to TRBJ2-3; no clear D. The CDR3 has 13 amino acids. Trimming took 3 bases from V and 2 from J, leaving 7 bases between them. Germline-derived CDR1 and CDR2 are SGHRS and YFSETQ. CDR3 loop: CASSSGDTDTQYF. CDR3 sequence (DNA): TGCGCCAGCAGCTCCGGCGACACAGATACGCAGTATTTT.

CDR3 residues: CASSAAWELFF. The CDR3 DNA follows: TGTGCCAGCAGTGCGGCCTGGGAGCTGTTTTTT. The chain has TRBV2 and TRBJ2-2; no clear D gene. The CDR3 extends over 11 amino acids. V was clipped by 4 bases and J by 9 bases, with 6 bases between them. Germline V gene sequence: CDR1 SNHLY, CDR2 FYNNEI.

This clonotype was picked up a small number of times. The chain recombines TRBV11-1 with TRBJ2-1; TRBD2 aligns across 9 bases. CDR1 is SGHAT and CDR2 is FQDESV in the germline V gene (reference sequence). The length of the CDR3 is 20 residues. The trim removed 5 bases at V and 4 bases at J, leaving 21 bases unmatched. The CDR3 DNA sequence: TGTGCCAGCAGCCCTAATAGCGGGGGCGCCGTTTATGGAGGGTACAATGAGCAGTTCTTC. The encoded protein is CASSPNSGGAVYGGYNEQFF.

This clonotype was seen more than once but under ten times. CDR3 region: CATGGLREKLFF. CDR3 DNA sequence: TGTGCTACCGGGGGATTACGTGAAAAACTGTTTTTT. V gene TRBV12-3 or TRBV12-4 combines with J gene TRBJ1-4, with D possibly matching TRBD1 (5 bases). This CDR3 region has 12 residues.

The chain carries TRBV7-2 and TRBJ2-5; D gene ambiguous. The CDR3 totals 13 residues. Trimming removed 5 bases from V and 2 bases from J, with 9 bases in between. Germline values: CDR1 SGHTA, CDR2 FQGNSA. This chain's CDR3 is CASSRNHQETQYF. The CDR3 region has the DNA TGTGCCAGCAGCCGGAACCATCAAGAGACCCAGTACTTC.

This clonotype was picked up many times. The junction departs from the called germline gene at one end, perhaps through a read error. The chain joins TRBV4-1 to TRBJ1-5; D perhaps matches TRBD1 (5 bases). From germline, CDR1 is MGHRA and CDR2 YSYEKL. CDR3 size: 14 residues. CDR3 nucleotides: TGTGCCAGCAGTCAGGGTATAAGCAATCAGCCCCAGCATTTT. Translation: CASSQGISNQPQHF.

This clonotype occurred a few times. This chain joins TRBV20-1 and TRBJ1-2; TRBD1 matches 11 bases. The CDR3 runs 14 residues. Per germline, CDR1 DFQATT and CDR2 SNEGSKA (reference sequence). With 0 bases clipped from V and 8 bases from J, the junction kept 5 bases outside the gene matches. CDR3 residues: CSAREGQGARGYTF. The CDR3 nucleotides are TGCAGTGCTAGAGAAGGACAGGGGGCGCGGGGCTACACCTTC.

The chain carries TRBV9 and TRBJ2-1; D tentatively fits TRBD1 or TRBD2 (6 bases each). The CDR3 covers 14 residues. With 0 bases removed from V and 5 bases from J, the gap between germline ends came to 9 bases. Germline CDR1 SGDLS, CDR2 YYNGEE. The CDR3 spells CASSVVGGHNEQFF. CDR3 nucleotides: TGTGCCAGCAGCGTAGTCGGGGGCCACAATGAGCAGTTCTTC.